A selection of T cell receptor beta chains follows, all from one sample in a study of cytomegalovirus exposure and HLA in healthy donors. This table comes from immunoSEQ multiplex PCR, and its TCRdb copy is limited to in-frame clones, with some not included. In the table there are 110,000 to 150,000 clones, over 8% of which are singletons. Sequenced: PBMCs. The receptor set was obtained from a male donor in good health and CMV-seronegative. CDR3s leave out the opening cysteine and the closing phenylalanine or tryptophan.

v_gene	j_gene	CDR3aa
TRBV6-5	TRBJ2-1	ASSYSGLVSYNEQF
TRBV9	TRBJ2-3	ASSVNGQGGTDTQY
TRBV12-5	TRBJ2-3	ASGSERESTDTQY
TRBV4-3	TRBJ2-1	ASSQDTSGRPSYNEQF
TRBV5-1	TRBJ2-7	ASSLPGKAYEQY
TRBV6-1	TRBJ2-1	ASSERADRVEF
TRBV29-1	TRBJ2-7	SVGSGTDEQY
TRBV5-1	TRBJ1-1	ASSLGTGLTTEAF
TRBV29-1	TRBJ2-7	SVDLGTGRNEQY
TRBV5-4	TRBJ2-2	ASRVTSGSSGGELF
TRBV5-4	TRBJ2-1	ASSLDILAPYNEQF
TRBV5-6	TRBJ2-5	ASSFSGTGVETQY
TRBV7-2	TRBJ1-5	ASSLVGPGHQPQH
TRBV7-3	TRBJ2-2	ASSLEMNTGELF
TRBV25-1	TRBJ2-7	ASSYRDWGGEQY
TRBV7-9	TRBJ2-3	ASSLGGQTNTDTQY
TRBV6-1	TRBJ1-1	ASRVGRGAF
TRBV19	TRBJ1-2	ASSRPGQGIFGYT